The 26 T cell receptor beta chains reported below all come from one sample, sequenced in a study of cytomegalovirus exposure and HLA in healthy donors. Primers included in the PCR were 60 Vbeta and 13 Jbeta primers. The protocol was immunoSEQ multiplex PCR, while the TCRdb copy is restricted to in-frame clones and leaves out a portion. Of some 150,000 clones in the sample, approximately 71% are singletons; the top ten hold approximately 4.9%. Material: PBMCs. These receptors came from a woman in her fifties or sixties in good health and CMV-seronegative.

The rearrangement joins TRBV10-3 to TRBJ2-5, with TRBD1 matching 7 bases. Germline-derived CDR1 and CDR2 are ENHRY and SYGVKD. The CDR3 covers 13 residues. The junction had 1 base not matched to a gene; V was cut back by 2 bases and J by 4 bases. The CDR3 nucleotides are TGTGCCATCAGTGAGGACAGGGCAGAGACCCAGTACTTC. This gives the protein CAISEDRAETQYF.

The genes are TRBV4-1 and TRBJ2-1; the D gene is possibly TRBD1 (5 bases). The germline V gene has CDR1 MGHRA and CDR2 YSYEKL. The CDR3 spans 15 residues. Deletions cut 1 base from V and 6 bases from J, with 13 bases between. In DNA form, the CDR3 reads TGCGCCAGCAGCCAAGTTCAGGGCTCTTCCAATGAGCAGTTCTTC. This gives the protein CASSQVQGSSNEQFF.

The sample holds a few counts of this clone. The chain employs TRBV4-3 and TRBJ1-5, with 7 bases identical to TRBD1. Germline V lookup: CDR1 LGHNA, CDR2 YSLEER. The CDR3 totals 15 residues. The junction had 4 bases not matched to a gene; V was cut back by 4 bases and J by 1 base. The CDR3 coding sequence is TGCGCCAGCAGCCCGCGGACAGGCAGCAATCAGCCCCAGCATTTT. This codes for CASSPRTGSNQPQHF.

V gene TRBV9 combines with J gene TRBJ2-2, with D possibly TRBD2 on 5 matching bases. Germline CDR1 is SGDLS and CDR2 is YYNGEE. The CDR3 is 15 residues long. V lost 2 bases and J 3 bases, leaving 11 bases between the germline ends. As DNA, the CDR3 is TGTGCCAGCAGCGTTACCCTGGAGGACACCGGGGAGCTGTTTTTT. This gives the protein CASSVTLEDTGELFF. Supplemented by reference TRBV9 and TRBJ2-2, the full variable domain reads DSGVTQTPKHLITATGQRVTLRCSPRSGDLSVYWYQQSLDQGLQFLIQYYNGEERAKGNILERFSAQQFPDLHSELNLSSLELGDSALYFCASSVTLEDTGELFFGEGSRLTVL.

This sequence joins TRBV11-2 and TRBJ1-1; 8 nucleotides align to TRBD1. The CDR3 is 15 amino acids. Per the germline V gene, CDR1 is SGHAT and CDR2 is FQNNGV. V trimming: 8 bases; J trimming: 0 bases; junction bases outside the gene matches: 8. The CDR3 is CASHRGAFLNTEAFF. The CDR3 DNA is TGTGCCAGCCACAGGGGGGCCTTCTTGAACACTGAAGCTTTCTTT. Full variable domain (outside the CDR3, taken from reference TRBV11-2 and TRBJ1-1): EAGVAQSPRYKIIEKRQSVAFWCNPISGHATLYWYQQILGQGPKLLIQFQNNGVVDDSQLPKDRFSAERLKGVDSTLKIQPAKLEDSAVYLCASHRGAFLNTEAFFGQGTRLTVV.

V gene TRBV4-1 combines with J gene TRBJ2-2; TRBD1 is a possible D gene (5 bases). Germline V gene data show CDR1 as MGHRA and CDR2 as YSYEKL. The CDR3 is 15 residues long. V was clipped by 3 bases and J by 4 bases, with 12 bases between them. The CDR3 bases are TGCGCCAGCAGCCAGTCCGGACACATCACCGGGGAGCTGTTTTTT. Protein sequence: CASSQSGHITGELFF.

The chain employs TRBV13 and TRBJ1-2; TRBD1 aligns across 8 bases. The germline V gene encodes CDR1 PRHDT and CDR2 FYEKMQ (reference sequence). This CDR3 is 15 amino acids long. J lost 2 bases, V lost 2 bases, and 4 bases had no gene match. The CDR3 coding sequence is TGTGCCAGCAGCTTACGGGACAGGAGGAACTATGGCTACACCTTC. It is translated as CASSLRDRRNYGYTF.

The chain links TRBV5-6 to TRBJ1-1; D uncertain. The CDR3 has 13 residues. Germline CDR1 reads SGHDT; CDR2 reads YYEEEE. Trimming pared 3 bases from V and 4 bases from J, leaving 10 bases between. The chain's CDR3 is CASSYYSGTEAFF. CDR3 bases: TGTGCCAGCAGCTACTACAGCGGCACTGAAGCTTTCTTT.

In this sample, this clone turned up a few times. The chain links TRBV4-2 to TRBJ1-4; D is ambiguous. The CDR3 length is 15 residues. Germline V gives CDR1 LGHNA, CDR2 YNFKEQ. V lost 0 bases to trimming and J lost 5 bases, with 10 bases between them. DNA for the CDR3: TGTGCCAGCAGCCAAGATCTTTACCGGAATGAAAAACTGTTTTTT. It is translated as CASSQDLYRNEKLFF.

This clone was observed a single time. This rearrangement joins TRBV6-1 to TRBJ1-5, with D maybe TRBD1 (6 bases). The CDR3 length is 15 residues. Trimming removed 6 bases from V and 6 bases from J, with 18 bases in between. CDR1 is MNHNS and CDR2 is SASEGT in the germline V gene. CDR3 nucleotides: TGTGCCAGCAGCGTACAGGGAGAAATCGGTCAGCCCCAGCATTTT. Its protein product is CASSVQGEIGQPQHF.

This rearrangement joins TRBV4-2 to TRBJ2-7; perhaps TRBD2 as D (5 bases). From germline, CDR1 is LGHNA and CDR2 YNFKEQ. The CDR3 is 15 amino acids. V lost 0 bases to trimming and J lost 0 bases, with 9 bases between them. Here the CDR3 reads CASSQDHGNSYEQYF. The CDR3 DNA follows: TGTGCCAGCAGCCAAGACCACGGGAACTCCTACGAGCAGTACTTC.

The V and J genes are TRBV5-6 and TRBJ1-3; TRBD1 is a possible D gene (5 bases). Between the trimmed V and J ends, which lost 0 bases and 0 bases, there was a span of 13 bases. CDR1 is SGHDT, CDR2 YYEEEE, per germline. CDR3 length equals 17 residues. This CDR3 is CASSLDRRPYSGNTIYF. The DNA for the CDR3 is TGTGCCAGCAGCTTGGACAGGCGGCCCTACTCTGGAAACACCATATATTTT.

CDR3 sequence (DNA): TGCGCCAGCAGCTCGACACCACTGGCCCCTAATGAAAAACTGTTTTTT. Translation gives CASSSTPLAPNEKLFF. The V gene is TRBV5-1, the J gene TRBJ1-4; D is undetermined. The V gene's germline CDR1 is SGHRS and CDR2 YFSETQ. CDR3 length equals 16 residues. V was trimmed by 3 bases and J by 3 bases, leaving 15 bases between them.

V usage is TRBV5-1 and J usage is TRBJ2-5; 9 bases fit TRBD1. Near its end, the DNA agrees better with TRBJ2-7, so the J call may be wrong. The CDR3 consists of 14 residues. The germline V gene encodes CDR1 SGHRS and CDR2 YFSETQ. CDR3 in amino acids: CASSWTGASYEQYF. The CDR3 DNA reads as TGCGCCAGCAGCTGGACAGGGGCCTCCTACGAGCAGTACTTC.

The rearrangement links TRBV28 to TRBJ1-6; the D gene is possibly TRBD1 (6 bases). Germline CDR1 is MDHEN and CDR2 is SYDVKM. CDR3 length: 16 residues. With 6 bases removed from V and 7 bases from J, the gap between germline ends came to 19 bases. The CDR3: CASSSPPGAWNSPLHF. CDR3 in DNA: TGTGCCAGCAGCTCCCCCCCAGGGGCTTGGAATTCACCCCTCCACTTT.

The gene calls are TRBV5-4 and TRBJ1-1; D may be TRBD1 (6 bases). Germline lookup yields CDR1 SGHNT and CDR2 YYREEE (reference sequence). V was trimmed by 2 bases and J by 2 bases, leaving 10 bases between them. This CDR3 comprises 14 residues. CDR3 sequence (DNA): TGTGCCAGCAGCTTCCTACAGGGAAACACTGAAGCTTTCTTT. Amino acids: CASSFLQGNTEAFF.

The V and J genes are TRBV7-9 and TRBJ2-7; D not resolved. The CDR3 length is 12 residues. Trimming took 1 base from V and 5 from J, leaving 6 bases between them. Germline CDR1 and CDR2: SEHNR and FQNEAQ (reference sequence). The CDR3 nucleotides read TGTGCCAGCAGCTTAGAATGGCACGAGCAGTACTTC. Its protein product is CASSLEWHEQYF.

The rearrangement links TRBV11-2 to TRBJ2-2; possibly TRBD1 for D (6 bases). CDR1 is SGHAT, CDR2 FQNNGV, per germline. V was clipped by 5 bases and J by 3 bases, with 13 bases between them. This CDR3 has 15 amino acids. The chain's CDR3 is CASSHYYRDTGELFF. CDR3 nucleotides: TGTGCCAGCAGCCACTACTACAGGGACACCGGGGAGCTGTTTTTT.

This clone was found a few times. This chain connects TRBV6-6 to TRBJ1-3; 8 bases agree with TRBD1. The CDR3 has 13 residues. Losses at the gene ends were 6 bases for V and 6 bases for J; bases not matched to a gene: 4. CDR1 is MNHNY, CDR2 SVGAGI, per germline (reference sequence). The CDR3 sequence: CASSHQGANTIYF. As DNA, the CDR3 is TGTGCCAGCAGCCACCAGGGGGCAAACACCATATATTTT.

The CDR3 DNA is TGTGCCAGCAGTGGTAAAACAGGGGTGGGGAATTCACCCCTCCACTTT. It translates to CASSGKTGVGNSPLHF. The chain is built from TRBV6-1 and TRBJ1-6; TRBD1 matches 7 bases. Germline-derived CDR1 and CDR2 are MNHNS and SASEGT. The CDR3 covers 16 residues. The V segment lost 4 bases and the J segment 7 bases; nucleotides outside the gene matches: 10.

V and J are TRBV5-6 and TRBJ2-3; a possible D gene is TRBD2 (6 bases). CDR1 SGHDT and CDR2 YYEEEE come from the germline V gene. This CDR3 is built from 13 residues. V was shortened by 0 bases and J by 6 bases, with 8 bases between the two germline ends. In DNA form, the CDR3 reads TGTGCCAGCAGCTTGGCCGGGAGCGATACGCAGTATTTT. As protein: CASSLAGSDTQYF.

The CDR3 bases are TGTGCCAGCAGCAAAGCGCGGAGGGGTAACTATGGCTACACCTTC. Protein product: CASSKARRGNYGYTF. The chain joins TRBV21-1 to TRBJ1-2. TRBV21-1 constitutes a pseudogene. This CDR3 is built from 15 residues.

J is TRBJ2-3 and V is TRBV4-2; 14 bases are a match to TRBD2. This CDR3 spans 21 amino acids. V lost 3 bases, J lost 1 base, and 15 bases stayed unmatched. Per germline, CDR1 LGHNA and CDR2 YNFKEQ. CDR3 nucleotides: TGTGCCAGCAGCCACGCTCGAACAGGGACTAGCGGGGGCTTGCGCACAGATACGCAGTATTTT. Translating gives CASSHARTGTSGGLRTDTQYF.

This sequence joins TRBV9 and TRBJ1-2; D uncertain. The germline V gene has CDR1 SGDLS and CDR2 YYNGEE. Trimming left V 2 bases short and J 0 bases short, with 14 bases between. This CDR3 has 16 residues. In DNA form, the CDR3 reads TGTGCCAGCAGCGTTCACCTCGAGGCACCTAACTATGGCTACACCTTC. Protein product: CASSVHLEAPNYGYTF.

This sequence joins TRBV6-1 and TRBJ2-7; D unclear. Germline V CDR1 and CDR2: MNHNS, SASEGT. The CDR3 totals 16 residues. The germline V and J ends were trimmed by 0 bases and 0 bases, with 12 bases remaining between them. In nucleotides, the CDR3 is TGTGCCAGCAGTGAAGCGCAGGCAAGAAGCTCCTACGAGCAGTACTTC. Protein product: CASSEAQARSSYEQYF.

The chain is built from TRBV19 and TRBJ2-1; 12 nucleotides agree with TRBD2. The CDR3 is 15 amino acids. With V trimmed by 5 bases and J by 4 bases, 3 bases remained unmatched. Germline V lookup: CDR1 LNHDA, CDR2 SQIVND (reference sequence). CDR3 amino acids: CASSSTSGGYNEQFF. CDR3 DNA: TGTGCCAGTAGTTCGACTAGCGGGGGATACAATGAGCAGTTCTTC.